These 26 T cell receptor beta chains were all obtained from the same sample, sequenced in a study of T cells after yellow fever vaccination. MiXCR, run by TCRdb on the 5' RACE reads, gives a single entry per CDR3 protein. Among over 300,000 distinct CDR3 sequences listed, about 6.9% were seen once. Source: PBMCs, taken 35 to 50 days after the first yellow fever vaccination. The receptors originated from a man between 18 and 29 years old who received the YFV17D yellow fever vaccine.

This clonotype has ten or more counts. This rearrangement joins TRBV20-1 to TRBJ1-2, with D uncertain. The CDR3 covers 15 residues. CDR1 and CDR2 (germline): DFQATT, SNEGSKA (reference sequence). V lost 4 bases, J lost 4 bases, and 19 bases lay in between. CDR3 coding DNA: TGCAGTGCTATCTATGCTGGGGAGATGCGCTATGGCTACACCTTC. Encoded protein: CSAIYAGEMRYGYTF.

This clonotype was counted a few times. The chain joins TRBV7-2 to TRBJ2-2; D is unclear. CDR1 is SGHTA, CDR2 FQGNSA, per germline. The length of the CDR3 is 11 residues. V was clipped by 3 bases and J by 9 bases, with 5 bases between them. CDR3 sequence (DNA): TGTGCCAGCAGCTTCTCGCGGGAGCTGTTTTTT. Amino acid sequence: CASSFSRELFF.

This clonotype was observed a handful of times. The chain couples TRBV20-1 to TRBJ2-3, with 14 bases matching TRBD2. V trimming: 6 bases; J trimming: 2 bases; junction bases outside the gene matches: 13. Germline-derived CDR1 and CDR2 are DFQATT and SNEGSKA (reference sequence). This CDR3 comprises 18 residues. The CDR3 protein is CSAQGLAGEPTLTDTQYF. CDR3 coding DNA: TGCAGTGCCCAGGGACTAGCGGGGGAGCCAACCCTCACAGATACGCAGTATTTT.

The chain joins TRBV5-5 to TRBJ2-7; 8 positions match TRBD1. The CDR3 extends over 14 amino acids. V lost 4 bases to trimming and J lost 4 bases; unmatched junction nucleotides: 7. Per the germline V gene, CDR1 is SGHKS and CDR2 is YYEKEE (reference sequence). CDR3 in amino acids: CASSRPGQEYEQYF. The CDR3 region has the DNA TGTGCCAGCAGCAGACCGGGACAGGAGTACGAGCAGTACTTC.

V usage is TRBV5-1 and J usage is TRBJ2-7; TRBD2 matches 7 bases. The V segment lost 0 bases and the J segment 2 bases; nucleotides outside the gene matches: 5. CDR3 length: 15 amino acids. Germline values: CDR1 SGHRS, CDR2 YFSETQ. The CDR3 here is CASSLELAGAYEQYV. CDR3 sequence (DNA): TGCGCCAGCAGCTTGGAGCTTGCGGGAGCCTACGAGCAGTACGTC.

CDR3 in amino acids: CASSLGAVNTGELFF. DNA for the CDR3: TGTGCCAGTAGTTTGGGGGCAGTGAACACCGGGGAGCTGTTTTTT. This rearrangement joins TRBV19 to TRBJ2-2; perhaps TRBD1 as D (6 bases). CDR1 is LNHDA, CDR2 SQIVND, per germline (reference sequence). Trimming shortened V by 5 bases and J by 1 base, and 11 bases separated the two germline ends. The CDR3 extends over 15 amino acids. Complete variable domain (other parts from reference TRBV19 and TRBJ2-2): DGGITQSPKYLFRKEGQNVTLSCEQNLNHDAMYWYRQDPGQGLRLIYYSQIVNDFQKGDIAEGYSVSREKKESFPLTVTSAQKNPTAFYLCASSLGAVNTGELFFGEGSRLTVL.

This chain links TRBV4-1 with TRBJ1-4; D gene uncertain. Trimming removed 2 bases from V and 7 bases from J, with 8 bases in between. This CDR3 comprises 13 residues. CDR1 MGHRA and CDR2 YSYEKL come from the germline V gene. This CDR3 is CASSQREGEKLFF. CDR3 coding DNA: TGCGCCAGCAGCCAACGTGAGGGTGAAAAACTGTTTTTT.

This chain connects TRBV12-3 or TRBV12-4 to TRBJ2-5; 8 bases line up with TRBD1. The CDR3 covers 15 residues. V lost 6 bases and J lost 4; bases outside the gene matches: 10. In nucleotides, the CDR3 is TGTGCCAGCAGCCGCGCAGGGGGCGCGGGAGAGACCCAGTACTTC. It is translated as CASSRAGGAGETQYF.

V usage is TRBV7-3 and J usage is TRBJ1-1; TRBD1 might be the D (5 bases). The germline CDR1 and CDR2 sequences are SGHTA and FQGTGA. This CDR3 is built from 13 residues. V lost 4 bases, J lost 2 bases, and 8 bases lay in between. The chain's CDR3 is CASSSGTNTEAFF. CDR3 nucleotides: TGTGCCAGCAGCTCCGGGACTAACACTGAAGCTTTCTTT.

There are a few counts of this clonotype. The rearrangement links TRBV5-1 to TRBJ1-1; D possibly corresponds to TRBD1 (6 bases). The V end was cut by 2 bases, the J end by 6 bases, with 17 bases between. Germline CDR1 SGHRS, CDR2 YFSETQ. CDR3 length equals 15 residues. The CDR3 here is CASSFEGRGGSEAFF. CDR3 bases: TGCGCCAGCAGCTTTGAGGGCCGAGGGGGGTCTGAAGCTTTCTTT.

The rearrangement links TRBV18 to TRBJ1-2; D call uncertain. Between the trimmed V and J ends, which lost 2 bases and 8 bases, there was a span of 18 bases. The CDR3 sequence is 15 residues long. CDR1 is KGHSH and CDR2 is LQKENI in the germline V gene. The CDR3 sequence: CASSPDRQPSRGYTF. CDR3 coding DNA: TGTGCCAGCTCACCAGATCGGCAGCCTTCAAGGGGCTACACCTTC.

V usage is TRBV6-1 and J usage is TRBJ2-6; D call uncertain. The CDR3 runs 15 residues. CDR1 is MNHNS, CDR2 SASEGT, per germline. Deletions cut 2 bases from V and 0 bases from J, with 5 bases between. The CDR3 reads CASSEQDSGANVLTF. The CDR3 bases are TGTGCCAGCAGTGAACAGGACTCTGGGGCCAACGTCCTGACTTTC.

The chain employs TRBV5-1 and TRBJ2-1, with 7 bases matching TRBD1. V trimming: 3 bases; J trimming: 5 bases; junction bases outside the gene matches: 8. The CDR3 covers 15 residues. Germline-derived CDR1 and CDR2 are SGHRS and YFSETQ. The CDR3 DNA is TGCGCCAGCAGCTCCCTCGGACAGGATGACAATGAGCAGTTCTTC. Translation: CASSSLGQDDNEQFF.

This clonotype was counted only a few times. In DNA, the CDR3 is TGTGCCAGCAGTTACCGCGGACGGGTTAGGCGAGATACGCAGTATTTT. This encodes CASSYRGRVRRDTQYF. The genes are TRBV6-2 or TRBV6-3 and TRBJ2-3; D ambiguous. Trimming took off 2 bases at V and 5 bases at J, with 17 bases between the two ends. Germline values: CDR1 MNHEY, CDR2 SVGEGT. This CDR3 is built from 16 residues.

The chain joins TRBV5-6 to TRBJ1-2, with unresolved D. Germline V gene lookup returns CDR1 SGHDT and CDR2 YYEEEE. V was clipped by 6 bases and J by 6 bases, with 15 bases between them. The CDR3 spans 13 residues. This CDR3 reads CASKTPNPDGYTF. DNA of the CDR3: TGTGCCAGCAAAACACCCAACCCCGATGGCTACACCTTC.

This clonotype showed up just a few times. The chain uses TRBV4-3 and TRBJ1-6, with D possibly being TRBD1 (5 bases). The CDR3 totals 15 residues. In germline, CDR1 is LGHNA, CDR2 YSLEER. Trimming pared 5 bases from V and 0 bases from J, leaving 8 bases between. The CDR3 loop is CASSGDSSYNSPLHF. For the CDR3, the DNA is TGCGCCAGCAGCGGAGACAGCTCCTATAATTCACCCCTCCACTTT.

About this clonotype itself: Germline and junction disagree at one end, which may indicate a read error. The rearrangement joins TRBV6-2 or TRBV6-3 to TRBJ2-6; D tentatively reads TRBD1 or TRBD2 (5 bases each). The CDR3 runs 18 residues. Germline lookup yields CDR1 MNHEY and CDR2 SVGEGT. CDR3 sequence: CASSYSIVEVPGANVLIF. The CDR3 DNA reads TGTGCCAGCAGTTACTCCATCGTGGAGGTCCCTGGGGCCAACGTCCTGATTTTC.

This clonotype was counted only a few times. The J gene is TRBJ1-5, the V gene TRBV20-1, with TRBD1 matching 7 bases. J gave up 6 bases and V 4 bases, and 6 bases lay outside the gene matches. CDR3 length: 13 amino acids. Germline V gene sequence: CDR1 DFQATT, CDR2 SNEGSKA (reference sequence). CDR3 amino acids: CSAILAGGQPQHF. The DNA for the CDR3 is TGCAGTGCTATTTTGGCAGGGGGTCAGCCCCAGCATTTT.

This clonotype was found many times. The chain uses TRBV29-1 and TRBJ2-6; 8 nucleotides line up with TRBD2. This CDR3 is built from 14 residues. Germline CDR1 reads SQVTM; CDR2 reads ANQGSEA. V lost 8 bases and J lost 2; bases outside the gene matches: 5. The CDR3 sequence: CSITGGAGANVLTF. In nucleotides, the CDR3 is TGCAGCATCACGGGGGGGGCTGGGGCCAACGTCCTGACTTTC.

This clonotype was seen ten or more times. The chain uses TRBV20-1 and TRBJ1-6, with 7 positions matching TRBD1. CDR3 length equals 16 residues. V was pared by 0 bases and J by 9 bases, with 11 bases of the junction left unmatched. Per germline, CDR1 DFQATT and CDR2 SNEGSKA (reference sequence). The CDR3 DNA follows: TGCAGTGCTAGAGATGTGATCCGGGACAGCTTTTCACCCCTCCACTTT. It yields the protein CSARDVIRDSFSPLHF.

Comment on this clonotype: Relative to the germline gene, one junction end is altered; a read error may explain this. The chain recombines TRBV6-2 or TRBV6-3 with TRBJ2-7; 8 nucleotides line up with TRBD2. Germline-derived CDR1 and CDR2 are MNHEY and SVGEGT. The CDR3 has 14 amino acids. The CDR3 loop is CTSSANGGAYEQYF. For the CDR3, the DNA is TGTACCAGCAGTGCCAACGGGGGGGCCTACGAGCAGTACTTC.

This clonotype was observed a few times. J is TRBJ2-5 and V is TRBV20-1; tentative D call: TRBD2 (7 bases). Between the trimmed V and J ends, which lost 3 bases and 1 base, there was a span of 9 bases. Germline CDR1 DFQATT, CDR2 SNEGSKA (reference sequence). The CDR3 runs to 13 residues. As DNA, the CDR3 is TGCAGTGCTAGGGGGGGGCCCCAAGAGACCCAGTACTTC. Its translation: CSARGGPQETQYF.

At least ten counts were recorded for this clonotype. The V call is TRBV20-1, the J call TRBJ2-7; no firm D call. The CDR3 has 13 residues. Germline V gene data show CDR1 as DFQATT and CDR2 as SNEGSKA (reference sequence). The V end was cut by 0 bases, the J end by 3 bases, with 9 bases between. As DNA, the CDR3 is TGCAGTGCTAGAGATCCGGGTAGCTACGAGCAGTACGTC. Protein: CSARDPGSYEQYV.

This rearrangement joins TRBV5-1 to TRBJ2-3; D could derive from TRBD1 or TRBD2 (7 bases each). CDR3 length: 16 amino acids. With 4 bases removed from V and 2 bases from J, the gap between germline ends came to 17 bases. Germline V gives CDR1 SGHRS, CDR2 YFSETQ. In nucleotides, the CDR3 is TGCGCCAGCAGCCCCCGGGGGGACAGCTACACAGATACGCAGTATTTT. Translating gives CASSPRGDSYTDTQYF.

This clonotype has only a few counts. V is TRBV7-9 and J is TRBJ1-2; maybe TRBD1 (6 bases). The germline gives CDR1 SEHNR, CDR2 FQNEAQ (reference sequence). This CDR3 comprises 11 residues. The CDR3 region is CPQGLFLGYTF. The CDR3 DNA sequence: TGTCCCCAGGGGCTCTTCCTAGGCTACACCTTC.

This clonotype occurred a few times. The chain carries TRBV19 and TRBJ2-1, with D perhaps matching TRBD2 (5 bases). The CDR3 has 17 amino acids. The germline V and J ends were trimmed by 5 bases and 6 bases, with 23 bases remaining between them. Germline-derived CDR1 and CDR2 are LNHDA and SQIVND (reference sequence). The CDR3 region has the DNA TGTGCCAGTAGTCCCCAACCGGGATTGGTGGTCGGCAATGAGCAGTTCTTC. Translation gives CASSPQPGLVVGNEQFF.